The 27 T cell receptor beta chains listed next were all sequenced from one sample in a study of OX40 agonist ivuxolimab in advanced cancers. Generated by immunoSEQ multiplex PCR, the TCRdb table keeps only in-frame clones and is missing some. The sample shows 50,000 or so clones, around 86% of them seen only once. The sample in question was CD4+ or CD8+ T cells sorted from blood, obtained in a trial of the OX40 agonist ivuxolimab. The receptor set was obtained from an adult with an advanced solid tumor such as melanoma, head and neck, liver or kidney cancer.

A word on this clone: Other DNA sequences from this sample encode an identical CDR3 as well. The J gene is TRBJ2-7, the V gene TRBV5-1; 8 bases are shared with TRBD1. CDR3 length: 14 amino acids. Germline V gives CDR1 SGHRS, CDR2 YFSETQ. V was clipped by 3 bases and J by 6 bases; unmatched bases: 8. CDR3 region: CASSSTGTGAEQYF. The CDR3 DNA follows: TGCGCCAGCAGCTCCACCGGGACAGGAGCCGAGCAGTACTTC. The whole variable domain, filled in from reference TRBV5-1 and TRBJ2-7, reads KAGVTQTPRYLIKTRGQQVTLSCSPISGHRSVSWYQQTPGQGLQFLFEYFSETQRNKGNFPGRFSGRQFSNSRSEMNVSTLELGDSALYLCASSSTGTGAEQYFGPGTRLTVT.

V usage is TRBV7-9 and J usage is TRBJ2-6; tentatively, D is TRBD1 or TRBD2 (5 bases each). V gave up 11 bases and J gave up 4 bases, with 12 bases separating them. The CDR3 runs to 13 residues. Germline loops: CDR1 SEHNR, CDR2 FQNEAQ (reference sequence). The CDR3 DNA reads TGTGCCTTTCCCAGGGAGGGGGCCAACGTCCTGACTTTC. It specifies CAFPREGANVLTF.

The V and J genes are TRBV7-9 and TRBJ1-4, with 8 bases matching TRBD1. From germline, CDR1 is SEHNR and CDR2 FQNEAQ (reference sequence). The CDR3 is 14 amino acids. V trimming: 5 bases; J trimming: 8 bases; junction bases outside the gene matches: 7. The CDR3 DNA reads as TGTGCCAGCAGCCAAGGACAGGGACGAGAAAAACTGTTTTTT. Protein product: CASSQGQGREKLFF.

The chain combines TRBV29-1 with TRBJ2-3, with a possible D match to TRBD1 (5 bases). The V end was cut by 4 bases, the J end by 5 bases, with 16 bases between. Per germline, CDR1 SQVTM and CDR2 ANQGSEA. The length of the CDR3 is 14 residues. The CDR3 is CSVVGRANGDTQYF. As DNA, the CDR3 is TGCAGCGTTGTGGGCAGGGCCAACGGAGATACGCAGTATTTT.

This clone showed up just a few times. The rearrangement joins TRBV7-2 to TRBJ2-7; the D gene is possibly TRBD2 (5 bases). V dropped 5 bases and J dropped 1 base, with 12 bases sitting between them. The CDR3 sequence is 14 residues long. The germline V gene encodes CDR1 SGHTA and CDR2 FQGNSA. The CDR3: CASSPMRESYEQYF. CDR3 coding DNA: TGTGCCAGCAGCCCAATGAGGGAGTCCTACGAGCAGTACTTC.

The CDR3 sequence is CASSPGLNPTQQETQYF. The CDR3, as DNA: TGCGCCAGCAGCCCTGGACTCAACCCGACCCAACAAGAGACCCAGTACTTC. The chain has TRBV5-1 and TRBJ2-5; D possibly corresponds to TRBD2 (5 bases). The CDR3 extends over 17 amino acids. Germline CDR1 reads SGHRS; CDR2 reads YFSETQ. The V and J ends lost 4 bases and 2 bases respectively, with 21 bases between them.

The V call is TRBV6-1, the J call TRBJ2-2, with TRBD2 matching over 7 bases. The CDR3 is 16 residues long. The germline gives CDR1 MNHNS, CDR2 SASEGT. J lost 0 bases, V lost 4 bases, and 5 bases had no gene match. The CDR3 is CASSVLGGSNTGELFF. Written as DNA, the CDR3 is TGTGCCAGCAGTGTTCTGGGGGGGTCGAACACCGGGGAGCTGTTTTTT.

The J gene is TRBJ2-5, the V gene TRBV7-3; 8 bases align to TRBD1. The ends lost 4 bases at V and 5 bases at J; junction bases unmatched: 9. The CDR3 runs 15 residues. Germline CDR1 SGHTA, CDR2 FQGTGA. The CDR3 bases are TGTGCCAGCAGCTCAAGTCCAGGGGGCTGGGAGACCCAGTACTTC. Its translation: CASSSSPGGWETQYF.

The CDR3 DNA is TGTGCCTGGAGTGAGAGCTCCTACGAGCAGTACTTC. It specifies CAWSESSYEQYF. This sequence joins TRBV30 and TRBJ2-7; D is ambiguous. V was trimmed by 1 base and J by 0 bases, leaving 4 bases between them. The CDR3 has 12 amino acids. The germline V gene has CDR1 GTSNPN and CDR2 SVGIG (reference sequence).

V usage is TRBV27 and J usage is TRBJ2-7, with TRBD2 identical over 8 bases. V lost 8 bases and J lost 2; bases outside the gene matches: 5. Germline V lookup: CDR1 MNHEY, CDR2 SMNVEV (reference sequence). This CDR3 is 13 amino acids long. The CDR3 spells CASRAGGAYEQYF. In nucleotides, the CDR3 is TGTGCCAGCCGCGCCGGGGGGGCCTACGAGCAGTACTTC.

About this clone: The identical CDR3 is also encoded by other nucleotide sequences in the sample. The V and J genes are TRBV13 and TRBJ1-5, with unresolved D. V lost 0 bases, J lost 1 base, and 10 bases lay in between. Germline CDR1 is PRHDT and CDR2 is FYEKMQ (reference sequence). The CDR3 covers 16 residues. The DNA of the CDR3 is TGTGCCAGCAGCTTAGGGTCGGGAGGGAGCAATCAGCCCCAGCATTTT. Residues: CASSLGSGGSNQPQHF.

This clone has a single count. The chain combines TRBV7-8 with TRBJ1-4, with 9 bases fitting TRBD1. CDR3 length: 16 residues. V shed 2 bases and J 5 bases; nucleotides not matched to a gene: 6. Germline assignment: CDR1 SGHVS and CDR2 FQNEAQ. The CDR3 region has the DNA TGTGCCAGCAGCTTAACAGGGGGCGTAGGAAATGAAAAACTGTTTTTT. Protein sequence: CASSLTGGVGNEKLFF. The full variable domain, with the rest looked up from reference TRBV7-8 and TRBJ1-4, is GAGVSQSPRYKVAKRGQDVALRCDPISGHVSLFWYQQALGQGPEFLTYFQNEAQLDKSGLPSDRFFAERPEGSVSTLKIQRTQQEDSAVYLCASSLTGGVGNEKLFFGSGTQLSVL.

The chain recombines TRBV5-6 with TRBJ1-2; a possible D gene is TRBD1 (5 bases). Trimming left V 4 bases short and J 2 bases short, with 12 bases between. CDR1 and CDR2 (germline): SGHDT, YYEEEE. The CDR3 is made up of 14 amino acids. The CDR3 loop is CASSHSGTNYGYTF. In DNA form, the CDR3 reads TGTGCCAGCAGCCACTCCGGGACCAACTATGGCTACACCTTC.

This chain uses TRBV19 with TRBJ2-5; TRBD1 matches at 7 bases. With V trimmed by 4 bases and J by 5 bases, 4 bases remained unmatched. CDR3 length equals 13 residues. From germline, CDR1 is LNHDA and CDR2 SQIVND (reference sequence). CDR3: CASSNRGGETQYF. The CDR3 DNA reads TGTGCCAGTAGTAACAGGGGCGGTGAGACCCAGTACTTC.

The chain has TRBV7-2 and TRBJ2-1; TRBD2 is a possible D gene (6 bases). V lost 4 bases to trimming and J lost 8 bases, with 15 bases between them. Germline V gene lookup returns CDR1 SGHTA and CDR2 FQGNSA. This CDR3 contains 14 residues. In DNA, the CDR3 is TGTGCCAGCAGCTCCTTTGGGGGGAACGATGAGCAGTTCTTC. Its translation is CASSSFGGNDEQFF. The full variable domain, rest sourced from reference TRBV7-2 and TRBJ2-1, is GAGVSQSPSNKVTEKGKDVELRCDPISGHTALYWYRQSLGQGLEFLIYFQGNSAPDKSGLPSDRFSAERTGGSVSTLTIQRTQQEDSAVYLCASSSFGGNDEQFFGPGTRLTVL.

The chain joins TRBV5-1 to TRBJ2-2, with D possibly matching TRBD2 (6 bases). V lost 9 bases to trimming and J lost 1 base, with 16 bases between them. CDR3 length: 15 residues. Germline loops: CDR1 SGHRS, CDR2 YFSETQ. As DNA, the CDR3 is TGCGCCACCTCGGTGGGGCGGGGGAACACCGGGGAGCTGTTTTTT. It translates to CATSVGRGNTGELFF.

This clone appeared a single time. This rearrangement joins TRBV28 to TRBJ2-7; D gene uncertain. CDR3 size: 10 residues. Germline V gene sequence: CDR1 MDHEN, CDR2 SYDVKM. V was pared by 10 bases and J by 3 bases, with 7 bases between. CDR3 protein: CATGRYEQYF. In nucleotides, the CDR3 is TGTGCCACCGGCCGCTACGAGCAGTACTTC.

This clone has a single count. The V and J genes are TRBV4-1 and TRBJ1-4; TRBD1 might be the D (5 bases). This CDR3 is 15 amino acids long. Germline V gene lookup returns CDR1 MGHRA and CDR2 YSYEKL. V lost 7 bases and J 8 bases, leaving 20 bases between the germline ends. CDR3 nucleotide sequence: TGCGCCAGCACCTTGATGGGGGGAGAAGGGGAAAAACTGTTTTTT. Amino acids: CASTLMGGEGEKLFF.

The chain is built from TRBV9 and TRBJ2-7, with 8 nucleotides matching TRBD1. This CDR3 has 15 residues. The V segment lost 2 bases and the J segment 4 bases; nucleotides outside the gene matches: 8. CDR1 is SGDLS, CDR2 YYNGEE, per germline. DNA for the CDR3: TGTGCCAGCAGCGTGAACACCGGGACAGGATACGAGCAGTACTTC. This gives the protein CASSVNTGTGYEQYF.

The V gene is TRBV7-2, the J gene TRBJ2-1, with 9 bases aligning to TRBD2. This CDR3 has 15 residues. V shed 10 bases and J 7 bases; nucleotides not matched to a gene: 14. Germline V gene data show CDR1 as SGHTA and CDR2 as FQGNSA. CDR3 region: CANEVGLAGNNEQFF. The DNA for the CDR3 is TGTGCCAACGAGGTCGGGCTAGCGGGGAATAATGAGCAGTTCTTC.

This chain joins TRBV6-6 and TRBJ2-1; unclear D gene. The CDR3 totals 11 residues. V was clipped by 8 bases and J by 10 bases, with 12 bases between them. The germline CDR1 and CDR2 sequences are MNHNY and SVGAGI (reference sequence). Here the CDR3 DNA reads TGTGCCAGCTCCCTCGAGTTAGAGCAGTTCTTC. Protein product: CASSLELEQFF.

The rearrangement joins TRBV11-2 to TRBJ2-7; 9 positions match TRBD2. In germline, CDR1 is SGHAT, CDR2 FQNNGV. This CDR3 has 15 residues. V gave up 5 bases and J gave up 6 bases; unmatched junction bases: 11. The CDR3 region has the DNA TGTGCCAGCAGCGGCCTAGGGCGGGGGGGCGGCGAGCAGTACTTC. Translating gives CASSGLGRGGGEQYF.

In this sample, this clone turned up a few times. This sequence joins TRBV6-5 and TRBJ1-2; TRBD1 matches 9 bases. V gave up 6 bases and J gave up 6 bases; unmatched junction bases: 5. Germline V gene sequence: CDR1 MNHEY, CDR2 SVGAGI. The CDR3 is 13 amino acids. CDR3 DNA sequence: TGTGCCAGCAGCGGGACAGGGCGAGATGGCTACACCTTC. It is translated as CASSGTGRDGYTF.

The chain recombines TRBV27 with TRBJ2-7; weak D call: TRBD2 (6 bases). Trimming removed 5 bases at V and 5 bases at J, with 16 bases between. The CDR3 spans 14 residues. Germline-derived CDR1 and CDR2 are MNHEY and SMNVEV (reference sequence). The CDR3 nucleotides are TGTGCCAGCAGTCCACAAGGACTATCCGACGAGCAGTACTTC. This sequence encodes CASSPQGLSDEQYF.

This clone appeared a single time. The chain is built from TRBV5-1 and TRBJ1-3; unclear D gene. Germline CDR1 and CDR2: SGHRS and YFSETQ. Trimming removed 5 bases at V and 2 bases at J, with 8 bases between. The CDR3 loop spans 13 amino acids. CDR3 sequence (DNA): TGCGCCAGCAGAAAGGATCCTGGAAACACCATATATTTT. The encoded protein is CASRKDPGNTIYF.

The V gene is TRBV10-3, the J gene TRBJ2-7; TRBD1 is a possible D gene (6 bases). Trimming took off 4 bases at V and 2 bases at J, with 12 bases between the two ends. The CDR3 totals 14 residues. The V gene's germline CDR1 is ENHRY and CDR2 SYGVKD. As DNA, the CDR3 is TGTGCCATCAGTGGGGGGCAGGGCGCCTACGAGCAGTACTTC. Its translation is CAISGGQGAYEQYF.

The rearrangement joins TRBV15 to TRBJ2-5; weak D call: TRBD2 (5 bases). Germline values: CDR1 LNHNV, CDR2 YYDKDF (reference sequence). The length of the CDR3 is 14 residues. Trimming removed 3 bases from V and 2 bases from J, with 10 bases in between. The CDR3: CATSSRRGQETQYF. The CDR3 DNA follows: TGTGCCACCAGCAGTAGAAGAGGGCAAGAGACCCAGTACTTC.